This T cell receptor (beta chain) was captured in a study of shared clonotypes between healthy human individuals. TCRdb's copy holds only in-frame clones and misses some; the assay was immunoSEQ multiplex PCR. This table has about 2.3 million clones, about 92% appearing once. What was sequenced was naive CD4+ T cells from PBMCs. The subset is: CD45RA+ positively selected. The clonotype comes from a man aged 18 to 29 in good health. Some clones in this sample may be carry-over from other donors' samples.

The chain's CDR3 is CASSITQAQETQYF. The CDR3 nucleotides are TGTGCCAGTAGTATCACACAGGCCCAAGAGACCCAGTACTTC. The genes are TRBV19 and TRBJ2-5, with D maybe TRBD1 (5 bases). Between the trimmed V and J ends, which lost 3 bases and 1 base, there was a span of 9 bases. There are 14 residues in the CDR3. The germline V gene has CDR1 LNHDA and CDR2 SQIVND (reference sequence).